The 26 T cell receptor beta chains below were found in one sample sequenced in a study of PD-1 blockade in classical Hodgkin lymphoma. Data came from immunoSEQ multiplex PCR; TCRdb stores just in-frame clones and leaves some out. The data show some 10,000 clones, roughly 85% seen once. With no exception, relapse followed autologous stem cell transplantation in all patients, and brentuximab vedotin exposure varied. The material was peripheral blood mononuclear cells (PBMCs), obtained at baseline. All receptors derive from a human donor with classical Hodgkin lymphoma.

The rearrangement uses TRBV5-8 and TRBJ2-5; D uncertain. The CDR3 runs 14 residues. Germline assignment: CDR1 SGHTS and CDR2 YDEGEE. V lost 0 bases and J lost 2, with 8 bases in between. As DNA, the CDR3 is TGTGCCAGCAGCTTGGGTATCCAACAAGAGACCCAGTACTTC. Translated: CASSLGIQQETQYF. Using reference TRBV5-8 and TRBJ2-5 for the parts outside the CDR3, the full variable domain is EAGVTQSPTHLIKTRGQQATLRCSPISGHTSVYWYQQALGLGLQFLLWYDEGEERNRGNFPPRFSGRQFPNYSSELNVNALELEDSALYLCASSLGIQQETQYFGPGTRLLVL.

The V and J genes are TRBV5-1 and TRBJ2-7, with TRBD2 identical over 8 bases. Germline CDR1 SGHRS, CDR2 YFSETQ. V lost 4 bases to trimming and J lost 4 bases; unmatched junction nucleotides: 7. This CDR3 is 14 amino acids long. The CDR3 DNA reads as TGCGCCAGCAGCGATGCGGGAGGAACGTACGAGCAGTACTTC. It translates to CASSDAGGTYEQYF.

The V call is TRBV9, the J call TRBJ2-5; D may be TRBD2 (5 bases). The CDR3 is made up of 13 amino acids. V lost 4 bases to trimming and J lost 1 base, with 8 bases between them. CDR1 is SGDLS, CDR2 YYNGEE, per germline. The CDR3 bases are TGTGCCAGCAGCCCGGGGAGCCAAGAGACCCAGTACTTC. Protein sequence: CASSPGSQETQYF.

The chain combines TRBV21-1 with TRBJ1-5. TRBV21-1 is deemed a pseudogene. The CDR3 totals 19 residues. CDR3 sequence reads: CASSNYPTRGMGSSQPQHF. The CDR3 DNA reads TGTGCCAGCAGCAATTACCCGACTAGGGGAATGGGAAGCTCTCAGCCCCAGCATTTT.

The chain employs TRBV11-3 and TRBJ2-5; 9 bases agree with TRBD2. Losses at the gene ends were 3 bases for V and 2 bases for J; bases not matched to a gene: 10. The V gene's germline CDR1 is SGHNT and CDR2 YENEEA. This CDR3 is 17 amino acids long. The CDR3 DNA is TGTGCCAGCAGCTTCCACGCCCTAGCGGGACTTCAAGAGACCCAGTACTTC. Its protein is CASSFHALAGLQETQYF. Based on the CDR3 plus reference TRBV11-3 and TRBJ2-5, the full variable domain is EAGVVQSPRYKIIEKKQPVAFWCNPISGHNTLYWYLQNLGQGPELLIRYENEEAVDDSQLPKDRFSAERLKGVDSTLKIQPAELGDSAVYLCASSFHALAGLQETQYFGPGTRLLVL.

The CDR3 loop reads CATLDRGLLGKLFF. In DNA form, the CDR3 reads TGTGCCACTTTGGACAGGGGGCTCTTGGGGAAACTGTTTTTT. The rearrangement links TRBV19 to TRBJ1-4; TRBD1 matches 11 bases. J gave up 11 bases and V 10 bases, and 12 bases lay outside the gene matches. Germline lookup yields CDR1 LNHDA and CDR2 SQIVND (reference sequence). The CDR3 spans 14 residues.

This chain links TRBV9 with TRBJ2-2; 9 positions agree with TRBD1. In germline, CDR1 is SGDLS, CDR2 YYNGEE. With V trimmed by 4 bases and J by 4 bases, 5 bases remained unmatched. This CDR3 comprises 15 residues. CDR3 bases: TGTGCCAGCAGCCGGGAGACAGGGGGCACCGGGGAGCTGTTTTTT. Translating gives CASSRETGGTGELFF.

This chain joins TRBV6-6 and TRBJ1-1; no firm D call. This CDR3 has 12 residues. The germline V gene has CDR1 MNHNY and CDR2 SVGAGI (reference sequence). V was cut by 8 bases and J by 4 bases, with 11 bases left in between. The CDR3 DNA reads as TGTGCCAGCGAAGACGGAAGCACTGAAGCTTTCTTT. This encodes CASEDGSTEAFF.

This clone was picked up one time. The V call is TRBV9, the J call TRBJ1-1, with a weak D call TRBD1 (6 bases). V lost 4 bases and J lost 7, with 11 bases in between. Germline CDR1 reads SGDLS; CDR2 reads YYNGEE. The CDR3 has 12 residues. The CDR3 here is CASSPGGNEAFF. The DNA for the CDR3 is TGTGCCAGCAGCCCTGGGGGCAATGAAGCTTTCTTT.

The rearrangement joins TRBV18 to TRBJ2-5, with D perhaps TRBD1 (6 bases). With 6 bases removed from V and 5 bases from J, the gap between germline ends came to 19 bases. Germline values: CDR1 KGHSH, CDR2 LQKENI. The CDR3 is made up of 15 amino acids. The CDR3 DNA is TGTGCCAGCTCGCTAAGCACAGGGAGAGGGGAGACCCAGTACTTC. Translation: CASSLSTGRGETQYF.

The V call is TRBV5-1, the J call TRBJ2-7, with D unclear. CDR3 size: 15 residues. Trimming left V 3 bases short and J 0 bases short, with 13 bases between. CDR1 SGHRS and CDR2 YFSETQ come from the germline V gene. The CDR3 protein is CASSSDPNLSYEQYF. The CDR3 DNA is TGCGCCAGCAGCTCCGACCCCAACCTCTCCTACGAGCAGTACTTC.

The chain employs TRBV4-2 and TRBJ1-3; 9 bases align to TRBD1. The trim removed 4 bases at V and 0 bases at J, leaving 19 bases unmatched. The germline V gene has CDR1 LGHNA and CDR2 YNFKEQ. The CDR3 consists of 21 residues. In DNA, the CDR3 is TGTGCCAGCAGCCCAACTTCCGGGACAGGGCAACTCACTATCTCTGGAAACACCATATATTTT. It specifies CASSPTSGTGQLTISGNTIYF.

The CDR3 DNA is TGTGCCAGCAGCTTTAACGGTGGCTACACCTTC. This codes for CASSFNGGYTF. The chain has TRBV5-8 and TRBJ1-2; no definite D call. This CDR3 region has 11 residues. Per germline, CDR1 SGHTS and CDR2 YDEGEE. V dropped 2 bases and J dropped 7 bases, with 6 bases sitting between them.

Here the CDR3 reads CASSLDVVRQQETQYF. The CDR3 DNA sequence: TGTGCCAGCAGCTTGGATGTGGTCAGGCAACAAGAGACCCAGTACTTC. The chain has TRBV5-4 and TRBJ2-5; unclear D gene. Germline lookup yields CDR1 SGHNT and CDR2 YYREEE (reference sequence). Trimming removed 0 bases at V and 2 bases at J, with 14 bases between. CDR3 size: 16 residues.

The rearrangement links TRBV5-6 to TRBJ2-1; 7 bases match TRBD2. Germline lookup yields CDR1 SGHDT and CDR2 YYEEEE. The CDR3 has 15 residues. With 0 bases clipped from V and 3 bases from J, the junction kept 3 bases outside the gene matches. The CDR3 DNA follows: TGTGCCAGCAGCTTGGCAGCGGGAAGCTACAATGAGCAGTTCTTC. Translating gives CASSLAAGSYNEQFF.

The chain combines TRBV5-6 with TRBJ1-1; D is perhaps TRBD1 (6 bases). The CDR3 runs 12 residues. Trimming left V 0 bases short and J 10 bases short, with 10 bases between. Germline V gene lookup returns CDR1 SGHDT and CDR2 YYEEEE. For the CDR3, the DNA is TGTGCCAGCAGCTTGGTTGGGACAAGAGCTTTCTTT. Translated: CASSLVGTRAFF.

The chain uses TRBV7-2 and TRBJ2-5; D uncertain. This CDR3 is 15 amino acids long. From germline, CDR1 is SGHTA and CDR2 FQGNSA. Trimming removed 0 bases from V and 5 bases from J, with 13 bases in between. DNA for the CDR3: TGTGCCAGCAGCTTAGCTCGCGGTGTTTGGGAGACCCAGTACTTC. This codes for CASSLARGVWETQYF.

In its sample, this clone was seen once. J is TRBJ1-2 and V is TRBV6-1; the D gene is possibly TRBD1 (5 bases). Germline loops: CDR1 MNHNS, CDR2 SASEGT. V dropped 2 bases and J dropped 8 bases, with 9 bases sitting between them. The length of the CDR3 is 12 residues. CDR3 protein: CASSESGWGYTF. CDR3 nucleotides: TGTGCCAGCAGTGAATCAGGGTGGGGCTACACCTTC.

The rearrangement uses TRBV5-4 and TRBJ1-4, with TRBD1 matching over 11 bases. V was pared by 4 bases and J by 1 base, with 6 bases of the junction left unmatched. CDR1 and CDR2 (germline): SGHNT, YYREEE (reference sequence). This CDR3 contains 17 residues. The CDR3 sequence is CASSPRTGGGTNEKLFF. CDR3 nucleotides: TGTGCCAGCAGCCCGAGGACAGGGGGCGGAACTAATGAAAAACTGTTTTTT.

V is TRBV7-9 and J is TRBJ1-2; 8 bases align to TRBD1. Germline CDR1 is SEHNR and CDR2 is FQNEAQ (reference sequence). J gave up 4 bases and V 5 bases, and 9 bases lay outside the gene matches. CDR3 length equals 15 residues. In DNA, the CDR3 is TGTGCCAGCAGCGGTGACAGGGGAGCCCTCTATGGCTACACCTTC. Translated, it gives CASSGDRGALYGYTF.

The chain combines TRBV29-1 with TRBJ1-2; TRBD1 is a possible D gene (6 bases). CDR1 is SQVTM, CDR2 ANQGSEA, per germline. V was cut by 4 bases and J by 8 bases, with 17 bases left in between. The CDR3 runs to 13 residues. The CDR3 DNA sequence: TGCAGCGTTGTCTCGCAGGGGCTGGGAGGCTACACCTTC. Encoded protein: CSVVSQGLGGYTF.

The chain uses TRBV10-1 and TRBJ2-7, with 7 bases aligning to TRBD1. Looked up from germline, CDR1 is WNHNN and CDR2 is SYGVQD (reference sequence). This CDR3 has 14 residues. V was clipped by 1 base and J by 2 bases; unmatched bases: 2. The CDR3 region has the DNA TGCGCCAGCAGTGAGTGGGACAGTCCCTACGAGCAGTACTTC. It is translated as CASSEWDSPYEQYF.

Remarks on this clone: A read error may account for a junction end that differs from germline. The V call is TRBV19, the J call TRBJ2-6; D ambiguous. This CDR3 spans 13 amino acids. The germline V gene encodes CDR1 LNHDA and CDR2 SQIVND (reference sequence). DNA of the CDR3: TGTGCCATTAGTCGCTCTGGGGCCAACGTCCTGACTTTC. It codes for CAISRSGANVLTF.

This chain connects TRBV6-6 to TRBJ2-1; D is undetermined. The germline gives CDR1 MNHNY, CDR2 SVGAGI (reference sequence). The CDR3 runs 12 residues. The ends were cut back, 2 bases at V and 4 bases at J, with 3 bases in the middle. The CDR3 loop is CASSYLYNEQFF. The CDR3 DNA reads as TGTGCCAGCAGTTACCTGTACAATGAGCAGTTCTTC.

This clone showed up just once. V and J are TRBV7-8 and TRBJ2-5, with D possibly called TRBD1 or TRBD2 (7 bases each). V shed 2 bases and J shed 5 bases, with 15 bases lying between them. The CDR3 contains 15 residues. Germline assignment: CDR1 SGHVS and CDR2 FQNEAQ. The chain's CDR3 is CASSLLRGGPETQYF. The CDR3 region has the DNA TGTGCCAGCAGCTTACTCAGGGGGGGCCCTGAGACCCAGTACTTC.

This clone was observed once. The chain has TRBV7-2 and TRBJ1-2; D gene ambiguous. The CDR3 covers 15 residues. The germline CDR1 and CDR2 sequences are SGHTA and FQGNSA. V shed 2 bases and J shed 2 bases, with 12 bases lying between them. As DNA, the CDR3 is TGTGCCAGCAGCTTAACAGTAGGTCGGAACTATGGCTACACCTTC. This codes for CASSLTVGRNYGYTF. Looking up the rest from reference TRBV7-2 and TRBJ1-2 gives the full variable domain: GAGVSQSPSNKVTEKGKDVELRCDPISGHTALYWYRQSLGQGLEFLIYFQGNSAPDKSGLPSDRFSAERTGGSVSTLTIQRTQQEDSAVYLCASSLTVGRNYGYTFGSGTRLTVV.